The rows below give T cell receptor beta chains drawn from one sample of a study of blood T cells in healthy people across ages. TCRdb processed the 5' RACE reads anew with MiXCR; each CDR3 protein has one entry. The repertoire holds approximately 1,100,000 distinct CDR3 sequences, with 40% to 45% as singletons. Sequencing was carried out using blood. The receptors come from an older woman in good health. Both conserved end residues are trimmed from each CDR3. Fields, in order: V gene, J gene, D gene, CDR3 protein. A D gene is named only where the DNA matches it firmly.

TRBV20-1	TRBJ2-1	TRBD2	SAHDGTSGSDEQF
TRBV9	TRBJ2-1	TRBD2	ASSVGLAAAVRSYNEQF
TRBV6-1	TRBJ2-7	TRBD2	ASSPLGSGGTSSYEQY
TRBV6-5	TRBJ1-5	-	ASSLGRGEPQH
TRBV3-1	TRBJ2-7	TRBD2	ASSQVPTSDEQY
TRBV7-9	TRBJ2-1	-	ASEGGGLNEQF
TRBV5-1	-	TRBD1	ASSLGDSHEQY
TRBV7-8	TRBJ2-5	TRBD2	ASNLFGTSGRMETQY
TRBV11-2	TRBJ2-4	TRBD1	ASSSRDRGYIQY
TRBV2	-	TRBD2	ASSELGGDYEQY
TRBV11-1	TRBJ2-1	-	ASSRQANEQF
TRBV7-2	TRBJ2-2	TRBD2	AGSFRTGGSPTGELF
TRBV20-1	TRBJ2-7	TRBD2	SARRGLAGPAEQY
TRBV28	TRBJ2-4	TRBD2	ATTRSGGDIQY
TRBV28	TRBJ1-2	-	ASITTGYGYT
TRBV27	TRBJ1-1	-	ASSLYWGIDEAF
TRBV2	TRBJ2-6	-	ASITPEPGANVLT
TRBV4-1	TRBJ2-5	-	ASSQDTGVIETQY
TRBV5-1	TRBJ1-1	-	ASSSETGLNTEAF
TRBV11-2	TRBJ2-1	-	ASSSVTEYNEQF
TRBV28	TRBJ2-4	-	ASSSPYAIAKNIQY
TRBV18	TRBJ2-3	TRBD2	ASSPSGGRTDTQY
TRBV7-2	TRBJ2-7	-	ASSLSVRYEQY
TRBV7-3	TRBJ1-2	TRBD1	ASSLTRDRSRGYT
TRBV5-6	TRBJ1-5	-	ASSLRTGTTMERQH
TRBV29-1	TRBJ2-3	TRBD1	SVAMTGGGTTQY
TRBV20-1	TRBJ2-3	-	SARDLGPQDTQY
TRBV29-1	TRBJ2-3	TRBD2	SVEGGSLADTQY
TRBV5-1	TRBJ1-2	TRBD1	ASSLDRGHGYT
TRBV4-1	TRBJ1-5	-	ASSQGQDQPQH
TRBV27	TRBJ2-1	-	ASSLTPPYYKQF
TRBV7-9	TRBJ2-5	-	ASSLGWEETQY
TRBV12-3/TRBV12-4	TRBJ2-5	TRBD2	ASRGLAGFGTQY
TRBV9	TRBJ2-1	TRBD2	ASSAGRAGPNEQF
TRBV15	TRBJ2-3	TRBD1	ATSSRGQADTQY
TRBV6-5	TRBJ2-7	TRBD1	ASSYGPRDRGPHEQY
TRBV5-1	-	-	ASREDTSSYEQY
TRBV20-1	TRBJ2-7	-	SATAQSSYEQY
TRBV5-1	TRBJ2-2	TRBD2	ASSLALAGVPGELF
TRBV25-1	TRBJ2-3	TRBD2	ASSPSGFLDTQY